This T cell receptor (beta chain) was identified during a study of blood T cell repertoires in COVID-19 (dated by TCRdb to about 2020). General notes on the study: Samples covering the acute and convalescent phases of COVID-19 were provided by collaborators in the United States, Italy and Spain. The prospective study material was composed of cDNA or gDNA derived from T cells, B-cell-depleted T cells, or PBMCs. Deeply sampled blood TCRbeta repertoires from subjects exposed to, actively infected with, or recovered from COVID-19 were included in the dataset. The repertoires were made available in a free public database intended to serve as a resource for research on the immune response to SARS-CoV-2. Samples came from the ongoing ImmuneRACE study (first 160 participants) plus 1,254 subjects from 6 global collaborators. The sample metadata nearly always contained a de-identified subject ID, COVID-19 status, age in years and sex. HLA class I and class II types, where available, came from metadata supplied by the sample provider rather than from assay-based typing.

In the prospective study, participants were about 18 to 90 years old, resided in about two dozen geographic areas of the United States, and were enrolled through a virtual design. Cohort assignment in the prospective study relied on participant-reported clinical history from a screening survey and a study questionnaire. Recovered participants in ImmuneRACE Cohort 3 were defined by two consecutive negative NP/OP PCR tests, clearance by a healthcare professional, or resolution of symptoms. Each participant in the prospective study had whole blood, serum and a nasopharyngeal or oropharyngeal swab collected by mobile phlebotomists. Additional blood draws and questionnaires over an approximately two-month period could optionally be provided by prospective study participants. Before DNA extraction, prospective study blood samples were shipped either frozen or at room temperature. Note on this clone: Its target antigen remains unknown. The input lacks base qualities; no much larger clone sits a single base away.

The paper as a whole reports these results and caveats: The amount of clinical and demographic metadata varied by source and participant and was provided uncurated.

The immunoSEQ Assay, a bias-controlled multiplex PCR, was used to amplify TCRbeta CDR3 regions from genomic DNA. Under the source paper's analysis protocol: Nucleated cell counts per sample were estimated from amplification of reference gene primers within the assay. To quantify the absolute abundance of each unique TCRbeta CDR3 rearrangement, sequence reads were collapsed and filtered. For each sample, productive Simpson clonality was calculated as the square root of Simpson's diversity index over productive rearrangements. TCRdb provides this immuneACCESS table in a form limited to in-frame rearrangements. Some clones are lacking; in checked studies, under half of them reflect an unresolved V gene, and why the rest are absent is not known. V, J and clone size reflect that table, while D and trimming were determined from the DNA. The sample table lists 300,000 to 350,000 clones, around 90% of them with a count of one. In total, the top ten clones hold about 4.7% of the sample.

Unmatched junction bases come to 15, with V trimmed by 4 bases and J by 7 bases. The CDR3, from cysteine to phenylalanine, totals 16 residues. Just CDR3 DNA is preserved here, 48 bases in frame from base 1. The germline V gene supplies CDR1 MGHRA and CDR2 YSYEKL. The chain is made from TRBV4-1 and TRBJ2-7, with 8 bases aligning to TRBD1. The sequence came from a man aged 25-45 years who had recovered from COVID-19. Sequences were obtained from PBMCs or T cells enriched from blood (not recorded which). The CDR3 here reads CASSPYLPGGAGEQYF. In nucleotide form, the sequence is TGCGCCAGCAGCCCGTACCTCCCAGGGGGCGCGGGAGAGCAGTACTTC.